These 6 T cell receptor beta chains were sequenced from one sample in a study of blood T cell repertoires in COVID-19. The protocol was immunoSEQ multiplex PCR, while the TCRdb copy is restricted to in-frame clones and leaves out a portion. This table holds around 250,000 clones, 75% to 90% found once. Sequenced: peripheral blood. The receptors shown here come from a woman aged 25 to 45 with active or convalescent COVID-19.

The chain joins TRBV3-1 (or the pseudogene TRBV3-2) to TRBJ2-5; 12 positions agree with TRBD2. Germline values: CDR1 LGHDT, CDR2 YNNKEL (reference sequence). This CDR3 has 16 amino acids. Unmatched junction bases numbered 8, after V lost 4 bases and J lost 5 bases. CDR3 protein: CASSLRGLAGRETQYF. The CDR3 DNA reads TGTGCCAGCAGCCTAAGAGGACTAGCGGGGAGGGAGACCCAGTACTTC.

About this clone itself: The sample contains more than one DNA sequence encoding this CDR3. J is TRBJ1-5 and V is TRBV5-5; TRBD1 matches at 10 bases. The junction had 9 bases not matched to a gene; V was cut back by 5 bases and J by 7 bases. This CDR3 has 15 residues. Germline-derived CDR1 and CDR2 are SGHKS and YYEKEE (reference sequence). CDR3 region: CASSSTGGAGQPQHF. CDR3 in DNA: TGTGCCAGCAGTTCGACAGGGGGCGCGGGGCAGCCCCAGCATTTT.

The rearrangement uses TRBV10-1 and TRBJ2-5, with 16 bases lining up with TRBD2. V was pared by 5 bases and J by 5 bases, with 11 bases of the junction left unmatched. Germline V gives CDR1 WNHNN, CDR2 SYGVQD (reference sequence). The CDR3 is 18 residues long. Written as DNA, the CDR3 is TGCGCCAGCAGTCCCGATCCGGGGACTAGCGGGGGGGGTGAGACCCAGTACTTC. Translation gives CASSPDPGTSGGGETQYF.

The rearrangement links TRBV4-3 to TRBJ1-3; D is unclear. The length of the CDR3 is 17 residues. Deletions cut 1 base from V and 0 bases from J, with 13 bases between. In germline, CDR1 is LGHNA, CDR2 YSLEER. Here the CDR3 DNA reads TGCGCCAGCAGCCAAGGGGCGACGGCAAGCTCTGGAAACACCATATATTTT. Protein product: CASSQGATASSGNTIYF.

This chain joins TRBV5-4 and TRBJ2-7; 8 nucleotides align to TRBD1. This CDR3 comprises 15 residues. V was clipped by 5 bases and J by 5 bases; unmatched bases: 12. Germline loops: CDR1 SGHNT, CDR2 YYREEE (reference sequence). This CDR3 reads CASRESTGGSDEQYF. The CDR3 DNA follows: TGTGCCAGCAGGGAGTCAACAGGGGGTTCCGACGAGCAGTACTTC.

V gene TRBV7-2 combines with J gene TRBJ1-3, with a tentative D call TRBD1 (6 bases). The CDR3 runs to 14 residues. V was cut by 1 base and J by 5 bases, with 9 bases left in between. Germline V gene data show CDR1 as SGHTA and CDR2 as FQGNSA. The CDR3 nucleotides read TGTGCCAGCAGCTTAGGGGGACAACGAAACACCATATATTTT. Translating gives CASSLGGQRNTIYF. Combining the CDR3 with reference TRBV7-2 and TRBJ1-3 gives the whole variable domain GAGVSQSPSNKVTEKGKDVELRCDPISGHTALYWYRQSLGQGLEFLIYFQGNSAPDKSGLPSDRFSAERTGGSVSTLTIQRTQQEDSAVYLCASSLGGQRNTIYFGEGSWLTVV.